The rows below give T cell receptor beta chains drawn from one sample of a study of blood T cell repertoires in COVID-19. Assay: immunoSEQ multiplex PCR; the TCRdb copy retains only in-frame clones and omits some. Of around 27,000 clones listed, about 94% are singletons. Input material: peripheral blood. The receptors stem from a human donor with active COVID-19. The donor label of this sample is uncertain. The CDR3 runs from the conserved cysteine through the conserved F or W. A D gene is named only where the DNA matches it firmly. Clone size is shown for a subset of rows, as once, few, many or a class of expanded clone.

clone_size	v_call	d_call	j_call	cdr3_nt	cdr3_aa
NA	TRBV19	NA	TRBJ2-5	TGTGCCAGTAGTATTCACCAGGCTCAAGAGACCCAGTACTTC	CASSIHQAQETQYF
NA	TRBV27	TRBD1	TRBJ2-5	TGTGCCAGCAGTTTATGGTCAGGGACAGGGATGAAGACCCAGTACTTC	CASSLWSGTGMKTQYF
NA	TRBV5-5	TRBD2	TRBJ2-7	TGTGCCAGCAGCCGGACTAGCGGGAATTACGAGCAGTACTTC	CASSRTSGNYEQYF
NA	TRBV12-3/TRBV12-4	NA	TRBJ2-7	TGTGCCAGCAGTTTAGGTTCTGGGCACGAGCAGTACTTC	CASSLGSGHEQYF
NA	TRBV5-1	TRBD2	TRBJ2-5	TGCGCCAGCAGCTTGGGGACTAGCGGGAGATCGGAGACCCAGTACTTC	CASSLGTSGRSETQYF
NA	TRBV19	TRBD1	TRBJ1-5	TGTGCCAGTAGTATTGGACAGGGAGGAAATCAGCCCCAGCATTTT	CASSIGQGGNQPQHF
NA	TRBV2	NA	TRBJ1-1	TGTGCCAGCCGACTGAGCACTGAAGCTTTCTTT	CASRLSTEAFF
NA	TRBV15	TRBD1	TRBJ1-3	TGTGCCACCAGCAGAGATAGAAGGACAGGGTTTGACACCATATATTTT	CATSRDRRTGFDTIYF
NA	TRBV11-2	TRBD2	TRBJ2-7	TGTGCCAGCAGCTTAGGTGGCGGGGGCTCCTACGAGCAGTACTTC	CASSLGGGGSYEQYF
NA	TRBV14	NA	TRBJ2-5	TGTGCCAGCAGCCAAGAAAGGAGCGAGACCCAGTACTTC	CASSQERSETQYF
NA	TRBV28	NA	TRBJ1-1	TGTGCCAGCAGTTTAGCAGTCCCTGAAGCTTTCTTT	CASSLAVPEAFF
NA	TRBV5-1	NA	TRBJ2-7	TGCGCCAGCAGCTTGGCGGACGAGCAGTACTTC	CASSLADEQYF
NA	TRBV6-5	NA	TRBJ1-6	TGTGCCAGCAGTTCAGTACCCGGGGTTCCTTCACCCCTCCACTTT	CASSSVPGVPSPLHF
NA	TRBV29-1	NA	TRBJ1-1	TGCAGCGTTGAAGATGGAGGGCCTGAAGCTTTCTTT	CSVEDGGPEAFF
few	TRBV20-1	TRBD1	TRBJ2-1	TGCAGTGCTAGAGGGGACAGGGATAAGTTCTTC	CSARGDRDKFF
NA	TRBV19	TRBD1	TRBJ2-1	TGTGCCAGTAGTACTCGGGACAGGGGAGGCAATGAGCAGTTCTTC	CASSTRDRGGNEQFF
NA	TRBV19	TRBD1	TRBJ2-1	TGTGCCAGTAGTAGCTACAGGGGGCGTTCGAACAATGAGCAGTTCTTC	CASSSYRGRSNNEQFF
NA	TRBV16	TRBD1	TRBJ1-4	TGTGCCAGCAGCCAATCACCGGGACAGGGTGAAAAACTGTTTTTT	CASSQSPGQGEKLFF
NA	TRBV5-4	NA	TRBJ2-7	TGTGCCAGCAGCTTGCCTAGCCTTCACTCTAGAAACGAGCAGTACTTC	CASSLPSLHSRNEQYF
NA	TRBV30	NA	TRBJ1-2	TGTGCCTGGAGACCGCAACAGATATCCTATGGCTACACCTTC	CAWRPQQISYGYTF